One sample yielded the 26 T cell receptor beta chains listed below, sequenced in a study of control samples from healthy donors and cancer patients. Assay used: immunoSEQ multiplex PCR; TCRdb lists only in-frame clones, some missing. This sample yields some 120,000 clones, of which 87% are seen a single time; 9.5% to 13% belongs to the top ten. Sequencing used blood. The source is a man aged 25-45 years in good health.

The rearrangement uses TRBV29-1 and TRBJ2-7, with 9 bases lining up with TRBD2. CDR1 is SQVTM and CDR2 is ANQGSEA in the germline V gene. The J segment lost 5 bases and the V segment lost 3 bases, leaving 11 bases of the junction unmatched. The CDR3 runs 15 residues. The CDR3 DNA follows: TGCAGCGTTGAGGAGCGGGGGGCCTCTACCCACGAGCAGTACTTC. This sequence encodes CSVEERGASTHEQYF.

The sample holds one count of this clone. The chain has TRBV10-2 and TRBJ1-6; D is unresolved. The CDR3 has 15 residues. Between the trimmed V and J ends, which lost 0 bases and 7 bases, there was a span of 10 bases. Germline-derived CDR1 and CDR2 are WSHSY and SAAADI. CDR3: CASSESIGRNSPLHF. Here the CDR3 DNA reads TGCGCCAGCAGTGAGTCGATAGGACGGAATTCACCCCTCCACTTT.

The genes are TRBV3-1 (or the pseudogene TRBV3-2) and TRBJ1-4; 8 bases are a match to TRBD1. CDR1 is LGHDT and CDR2 is YNNKEL in the germline V gene (reference sequence). V was clipped by 4 bases and J by 8 bases; unmatched bases: 6. The CDR3 totals 14 residues. The CDR3 sequence is CASSPTGVMEKLFF. DNA for the CDR3: TGTGCCAGCAGCCCGACAGGGGTTATGGAAAAACTGTTTTTT.

This clone is a singleton in its sample. The chain joins TRBV2 to TRBJ1-1; tentatively, D is TRBD1 (6 bases). Germline V gene lookup returns CDR1 SNHLY and CDR2 FYNNEI. The CDR3 is 13 amino acids. Between the trimmed V and J ends, which lost 5 bases and 1 base, there was a span of 8 bases. CDR3 in amino acids: CASSLTGNTEAFF. The CDR3, as DNA: TGTGCCAGCAGTCTGACAGGGAACACTGAAGCTTTCTTT.

This sequence joins TRBV28 and TRBJ1-5; D possibly corresponds to TRBD1 (6 bases). Germline V CDR1 and CDR2: MDHEN, SYDVKM. V shed 6 bases and J shed 6 bases, with 12 bases lying between them. The length of the CDR3 is 13 residues. This chain's CDR3 is CASSTGWGQPQHF. The CDR3 DNA reads TGTGCCAGCAGCACAGGGTGGGGTCAGCCCCAGCATTTT.

The CDR3 sequence is CASSREGDEQYF. The CDR3 coding sequence is TGCGCCAGCAGCCGAGAAGGGGACGAGCAGTACTTC. The chain carries TRBV5-1 and TRBJ2-7, with D perhaps matching TRBD1 (5 bases). The germline V gene has CDR1 SGHRS and CDR2 YFSETQ. CDR3 length: 12 residues. Trimming pared 4 bases from V and 5 bases from J, leaving 10 bases between. Variable domain in full (rest from reference TRBV5-1 and TRBJ2-7): KAGVTQTPRYLIKTRGQQVTLSCSPISGHRSVSWYQQTPGQGLQFLFEYFSETQRNKGNFPGRFSGRQFSNSRSEMNVSTLELGDSALYLCASSREGDEQYFGPGTRLTVT.

The J gene is TRBJ1-1, the V gene TRBV11-3; 8 positions agree with TRBD1. V was pared by 5 bases and J by 13 bases, with 9 bases of the junction left unmatched. Germline V CDR1 and CDR2: SGHNT, YENEEA. The CDR3 contains 12 residues. CDR3 DNA: TGTGCCAGCAGCGCTCGGACAGGGAAGGTTTTCTTT. Protein sequence: CASSARTGKVFF.

The chain carries TRBV5-5 and TRBJ2-5; 10 nucleotides agree with TRBD2. The CDR3 has 17 amino acids. The trim removed 3 bases at V and 1 base at J, leaving 9 bases unmatched. The germline CDR1 and CDR2 sequences are SGHKS and YYEKEE (reference sequence). The CDR3, as DNA: TGTGCCAGCAGCTGGCGGGTGCTAGCGGGGGCCCAAGAGACCCAGTACTTC. Translating it yields CASSWRVLAGAQETQYF.

V is TRBV6-5 and J is TRBJ1-5, with 7 bases aligning to TRBD1. CDR1 MNHEY and CDR2 SVGAGI come from the germline V gene. With V trimmed by 9 bases and J by 2 bases, 7 bases remained unmatched. The CDR3 runs to 14 residues. CDR3: CASGLTGGNQPQHF. CDR3 nucleotide sequence: TGTGCCAGTGGACTAACAGGGGGCAATCAGCCCCAGCATTTT.

This clone has ten or more counts. This sequence joins TRBV9 and TRBJ1-5; 11 positions agree with TRBD1. The CDR3 contains 17 residues. Germline lookup yields CDR1 SGDLS and CDR2 YYNGEE. V shed 5 bases and J 2 bases; nucleotides not matched to a gene: 9. The CDR3 loop is CASSQDRGLGGNQPQHF. CDR3 in DNA: TGTGCCAGCAGTCAGGACAGGGGGCTGGGTGGCAATCAGCCCCAGCATTTT.

V gene TRBV11-3 combines with J gene TRBJ2-2, with a possible D match to TRBD2 (5 bases). The V end was cut by 0 bases, the J end by 5 bases, with 10 bases between. Germline loops: CDR1 SGHNT, CDR2 YENEEA. This CDR3 contains 15 residues. The CDR3 region has the DNA TGTGCCAGCAGCTTAGATCGTCGGGGTACCGGGGAGCTGTTTTTT. Translation gives CASSLDRRGTGELFF.

The V and J genes are TRBV10-2 and TRBJ2-7, with D possibly called TRBD1 or TRBD2 (5 bases each). In germline, CDR1 is WSHSY, CDR2 SAAADI. This CDR3 region has 13 residues. V shed 3 bases and J shed 2 bases, with 8 bases lying between them. This CDR3 is CASSDGGTYEQYV. The DNA for the CDR3 is TGCGCCAGCAGTGATGGGGGTACCTACGAGCAGTACGTC.

This chain uses TRBV6-4 with TRBJ2-1, with D possibly being TRBD2 (5 bases). Per germline, CDR1 MRHNA and CDR2 SNTAGT. CDR3 length: 15 amino acids. V lost 5 bases to trimming and J lost 4 bases, with 15 bases between them. The CDR3 region is CASSPSRGIYNEQFF. CDR3 DNA: TGTGCCAGCAGTCCTTCCCGGGGAATATACAATGAGCAGTTCTTC.

The chain recombines TRBV30 with TRBJ1-6; D is unresolved. The V and J ends lost 7 bases and 2 bases respectively, with 9 bases between them. The CDR3 totals 13 residues. CDR1 is GTSNPN, CDR2 SVGIG, per germline (reference sequence). CDR3 DNA sequence: TGTGCCTCCGACGGGCCCTATAATTCACCCCTCCACTTT. Protein: CASDGPYNSPLHF.

This clone was detected only once. A much larger clone differs from this one at a single base, so this may be a read error. This chain joins TRBV10-2 and TRBJ1-5; D unresolved. The germline V gene has CDR1 WSHSY and CDR2 SAAADI. This CDR3 has 16 residues. CDR3 in DNA: TGCGTCAGCAGTGAAGGGTTTAGGGCGGGCAATCAGCCCCAGCATTTT. Translating gives CVSSEGFRAGNQPQHF.

In this sample, this clone turned up a few times. This CDR3 reads CASSTSGDYGYTF. The CDR3 region has the DNA TGTGCCAGCAGCACTTCAGGAGACTATGGCTACACCTTC. The chain links TRBV7-2 to TRBJ1-2; D gene unclear. V was clipped by 5 bases and J by 3 bases, with 10 bases between them. Germline V CDR1 and CDR2: SGHTA, FQGNSA. The CDR3 is made up of 13 amino acids.

This chain links TRBV18 with TRBJ2-5, with D unresolved. Germline V lookup: CDR1 KGHSH, CDR2 LQKENI. Trimming removed 0 bases at V and 2 bases at J, with 10 bases between. This CDR3 is 15 amino acids long. Written as DNA, the CDR3 is TGTGCCAGCTCACCACCTGGCCTGAATCAAGAGACCCAGTACTTC. It codes for CASSPPGLNQETQYF.

This rearrangement joins TRBV24-1 to TRBJ2-2; D perhaps matches TRBD1 (6 bases). V lost 11 bases and J lost 2, with 17 bases in between. The CDR3 covers 15 residues. CDR1 KGHDR and CDR2 SFDVKD come from the germline V gene. The CDR3, as DNA: TGTGCCATAGGGGCCGGGACAAAAAACACCGGGGAGCTGTTTTTT. Its translation is CAIGAGTKNTGELFF.

The V call is TRBV19, the J call TRBJ1-6; D gene uncertain. The CDR3 is made up of 15 amino acids. Germline-derived CDR1 and CDR2 are LNHDA and SQIVND (reference sequence). V was cut by 4 bases and J by 9 bases, with 16 bases left in between. The CDR3 sequence: CASSTQSGLGSPLHF. The CDR3 bases are TGTGCCAGTAGTACCCAATCGGGCCTGGGTTCACCCCTCCACTTT.

The J gene is TRBJ2-2, the V gene TRBV5-1; TRBD1 is a possible D gene (5 bases). V was shortened by 1 base and J by 0 bases, with 7 bases between the two germline ends. The CDR3 contains 15 residues. Germline V gene data show CDR1 as SGHRS and CDR2 as YFSETQ. This CDR3 is CASSLRGSNTGELFF. The CDR3 region has the DNA TGCGCCAGCAGCTTGAGGGGCTCGAACACCGGGGAGCTGTTTTTT. The full variable domain, in which reference TRBV5-1 and TRBJ2-2 provide the parts outside the CDR3, is KAGVTQTPRYLIKTRGQQVTLSCSPISGHRSVSWYQQTPGQGLQFLFEYFSETQRNKGNFPGRFSGRQFSNSRSEMNVSTLELGDSALYLCASSLRGSNTGELFFGEGSRLTVL.

The chain's CDR3 is CASSLSQSTGANVLTF. The CDR3, as DNA: TGTGCCAGCAGCTTGTCCCAGTCGACTGGGGCCAACGTCCTGACTTTC. The chain employs TRBV7-8 and TRBJ2-6; no firm D call. V was trimmed by 3 bases and J by 2 bases, leaving 11 bases between them. This CDR3 has 16 residues. Germline V gene lookup returns CDR1 SGHVS and CDR2 FQNEAQ.

The rearrangement uses TRBV6-1 and TRBJ1-2; 9 bases are shared with TRBD1. The ends lost 3 bases at V and 8 bases at J; junction bases unmatched: 7. Looked up from germline, CDR1 is MNHNS and CDR2 is SASEGT. The CDR3 is made up of 14 amino acids. The CDR3 region is CASSDPQGARGYTF. The CDR3 region has the DNA TGTGCCAGCAGTGACCCACAGGGGGCGCGGGGCTACACCTTC.

This sequence joins TRBV12-3 or TRBV12-4 and TRBJ1-3; D is unresolved. V lost 6 bases, J lost 5 bases, and 11 bases lay in between. The CDR3 runs to 13 residues. Written as DNA, the CDR3 is TGTGCCAGCAGCCTCGGTAGGCGAAACACCATATATTTT. Its protein product is CASSLGRRNTIYF.

The V call is TRBV5-1, the J call TRBJ1-1; TRBD1 matches 9 bases. The V gene end was trimmed by 4 bases and the J gene end by 5 bases; junction bases not matched to a gene: 6. The CDR3 covers 14 residues. Looked up from germline, CDR1 is SGHRS and CDR2 is YFSETQ. The CDR3 is CASSPGQGWTEAFF. DNA of the CDR3: TGCGCCAGCAGCCCGGGACAGGGTTGGACTGAAGCTTTCTTT.

The V call is TRBV3-1 (or the pseudogene TRBV3-2), the J call TRBJ1-5, with TRBD1 as a possible D gene (6 bases). Trimming removed 0 bases at V and 2 bases at J, with 11 bases between. Looked up from germline, CDR1 is LGHDT and CDR2 is YNNKEL (reference sequence). The CDR3 has 16 amino acids. In nucleotides, the CDR3 is TGTGCCAGCAGCCAAGATCACAGGGTCGGCAATCAGCCCCAGCATTTT. This gives the protein CASSQDHRVGNQPQHF.

With respect to this clone: Distinct nucleotide sequences in the sample also encode this CDR3. This rearrangement joins TRBV5-1 to TRBJ2-5, with TRBD2 matching 9 bases. CDR3 size: 16 residues. The germline CDR1 and CDR2 sequences are SGHRS and YFSETQ. With 0 bases clipped from V and 1 base from J, the junction kept 4 bases outside the gene matches. The CDR3 spells CASSLVLAGGQETQYF. The CDR3 region has the DNA TGCGCCAGCAGCTTGGTACTAGCGGGTGGCCAAGAGACCCAGTACTTC.